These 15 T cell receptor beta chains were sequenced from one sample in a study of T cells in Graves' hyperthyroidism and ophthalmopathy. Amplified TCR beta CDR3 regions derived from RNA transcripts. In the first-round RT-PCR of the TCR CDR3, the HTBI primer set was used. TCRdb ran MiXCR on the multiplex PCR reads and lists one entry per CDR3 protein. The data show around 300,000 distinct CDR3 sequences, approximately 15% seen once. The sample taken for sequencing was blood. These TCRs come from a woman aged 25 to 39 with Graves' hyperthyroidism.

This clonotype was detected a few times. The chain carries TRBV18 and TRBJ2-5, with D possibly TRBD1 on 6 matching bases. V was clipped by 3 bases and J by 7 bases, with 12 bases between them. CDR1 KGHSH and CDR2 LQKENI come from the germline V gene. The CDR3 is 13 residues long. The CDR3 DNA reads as TGTGCCAGCTCACCTGGACAGTCGGGGACCCAGTACTTC. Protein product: CASSPGQSGTQYF. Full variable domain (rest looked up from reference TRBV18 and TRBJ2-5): NAGVMQNPRHLVRRRGQEARLRCSPMKGHSHVYWYRQLPEEGLKFMVYLQKENIIDESGMPKERFSAEFPKEGPSILRIQQVVRGDSAAYFCASSPGQSGTQYFGPGTRLLVL.

The CDR3 DNA is TGTGCCAGCAGCATTCGTATTAGCGGAGCCTACGAGCAGTACTTC. This translates into CASSIRISGAYEQYF. This chain connects TRBV7-2 to TRBJ2-7; tentatively, D is TRBD2 (6 bases). This CDR3 region has 15 residues. Deletions cut 5 bases from V and 2 bases from J, with 16 bases between. Germline V CDR1 and CDR2: SGHTA, FQGNSA.

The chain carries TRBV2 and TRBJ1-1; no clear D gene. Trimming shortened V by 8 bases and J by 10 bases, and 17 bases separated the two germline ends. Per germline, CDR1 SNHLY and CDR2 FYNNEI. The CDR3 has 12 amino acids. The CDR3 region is CASRENGFAAFF. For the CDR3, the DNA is TGTGCCAGCCGAGAGAACGGATTCGCAGCTTTCTTT.

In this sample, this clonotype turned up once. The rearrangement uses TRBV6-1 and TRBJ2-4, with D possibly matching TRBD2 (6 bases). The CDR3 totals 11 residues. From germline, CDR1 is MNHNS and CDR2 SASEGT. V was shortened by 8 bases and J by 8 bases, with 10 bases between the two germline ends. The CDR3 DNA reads TGTGCCAGCTGTGGAGGGGACATTCAGTACTTC. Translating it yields CASCGGDIQYF.

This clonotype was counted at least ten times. For the CDR3, the DNA is TGTGCCAGCAGTAAGGTCGACAGCCCACGTAGCCTATTCAATGAGCAGTTCTTC. Translated, it gives CASSKVDSPRSLFNEQFF. This rearrangement joins TRBV6-2 or TRBV6-3 to TRBJ2-1; tentatively, D is TRBD1 (5 bases). CDR1 and CDR2 from the germline V gene are MNHEY and SVGEGT. Trimming shortened V by 5 bases and J by 6 bases, and 26 bases separated the two germline ends. This CDR3 has 18 residues.

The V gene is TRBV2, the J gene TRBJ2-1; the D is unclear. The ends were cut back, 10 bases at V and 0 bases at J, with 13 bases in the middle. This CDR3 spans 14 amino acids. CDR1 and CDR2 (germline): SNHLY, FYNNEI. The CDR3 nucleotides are TGTGCCATCTCCGACTCGGGCTCCTACAATGAGCAGTTCTTC. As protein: CAISDSGSYNEQFF.

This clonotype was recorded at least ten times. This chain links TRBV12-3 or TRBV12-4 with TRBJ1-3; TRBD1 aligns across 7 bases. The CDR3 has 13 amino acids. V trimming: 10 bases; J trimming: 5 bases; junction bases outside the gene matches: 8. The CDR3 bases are TGTGCCATCGGCAGGGGGGGGAGAAACACCATATATTTT. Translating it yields CAIGRGGRNTIYF.

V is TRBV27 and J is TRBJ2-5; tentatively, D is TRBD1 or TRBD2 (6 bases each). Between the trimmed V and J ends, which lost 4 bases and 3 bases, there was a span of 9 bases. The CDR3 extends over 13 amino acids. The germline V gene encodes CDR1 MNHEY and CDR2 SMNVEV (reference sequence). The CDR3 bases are TGTGCCAGCAGTTCGGGGGCGAAAGAGACCCAGTACTTC. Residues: CASSSGAKETQYF.

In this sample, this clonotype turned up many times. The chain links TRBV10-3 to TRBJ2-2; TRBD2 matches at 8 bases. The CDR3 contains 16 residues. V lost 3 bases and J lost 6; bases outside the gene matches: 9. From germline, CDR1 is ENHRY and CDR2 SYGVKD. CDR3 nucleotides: TGTGCCATCAGTGAATGGAGCGGGGGTCTGCCCGGGGAGCTGTTTTTT. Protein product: CAISEWSGGLPGELFF.

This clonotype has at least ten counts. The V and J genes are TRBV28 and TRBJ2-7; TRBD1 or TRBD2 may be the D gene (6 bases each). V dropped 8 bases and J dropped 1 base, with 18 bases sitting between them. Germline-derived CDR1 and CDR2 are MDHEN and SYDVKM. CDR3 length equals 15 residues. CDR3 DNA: TGTGCCAGCTTAGGGGGGTTCCTCGGGTCCTACGAGCAGTACTTC. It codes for CASLGGFLGSYEQYF.

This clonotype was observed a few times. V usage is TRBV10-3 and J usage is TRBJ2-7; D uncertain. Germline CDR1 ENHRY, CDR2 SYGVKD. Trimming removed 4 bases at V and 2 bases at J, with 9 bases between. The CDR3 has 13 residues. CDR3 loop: CAISGDKTYEQYF. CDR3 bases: TGTGCCATCAGTGGAGACAAAACCTACGAGCAGTACTTC.

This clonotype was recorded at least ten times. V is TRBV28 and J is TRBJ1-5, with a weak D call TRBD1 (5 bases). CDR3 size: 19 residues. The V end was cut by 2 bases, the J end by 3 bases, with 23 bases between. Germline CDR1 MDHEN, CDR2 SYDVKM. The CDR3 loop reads CASSLAANYSGFVNQPQHF. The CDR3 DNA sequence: TGTGCCAGCAGTTTAGCGGCAAATTACTCAGGGTTCGTCAATCAGCCCCAGCATTTT.

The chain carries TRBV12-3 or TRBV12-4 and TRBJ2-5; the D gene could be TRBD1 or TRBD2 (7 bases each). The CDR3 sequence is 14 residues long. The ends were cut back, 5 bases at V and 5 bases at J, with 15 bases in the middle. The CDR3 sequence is CASSPTGRVETQYF. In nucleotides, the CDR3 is TGTGCCAGCAGTCCGACAGGGAGGGTTGAGACCCAGTACTTC.

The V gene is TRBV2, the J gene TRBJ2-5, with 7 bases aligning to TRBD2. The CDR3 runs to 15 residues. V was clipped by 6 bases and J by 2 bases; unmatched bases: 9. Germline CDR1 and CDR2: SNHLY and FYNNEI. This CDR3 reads CASRANSGLQETQYF. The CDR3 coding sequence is TGTGCCAGCAGAGCCAATAGCGGGTTACAAGAGACCCAGTACTTC.

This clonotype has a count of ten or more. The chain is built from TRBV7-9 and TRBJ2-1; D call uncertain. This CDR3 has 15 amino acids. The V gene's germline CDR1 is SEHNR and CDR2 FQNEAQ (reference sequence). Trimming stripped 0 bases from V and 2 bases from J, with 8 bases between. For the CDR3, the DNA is TGTGCCAGCAGCTTAGCTATCGGTACCTACAATGAGCAGTTCTTC. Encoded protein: CASSLAIGTYNEQFF. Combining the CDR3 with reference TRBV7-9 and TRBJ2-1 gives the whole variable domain DTGVSQNPRHKITKRGQNVTFRCDPISEHNRLYWYRQTLGQGPEFLTYFQNEAQLEKSRLLSDRFSAERPKGSFSTLEIQRTEQGDSAMYLCASSLAIGTYNEQFFGPGTRLTVL.